The 25 T cell receptor beta chains given below trace back to one sample, sequenced in a study of cytomegalovirus exposure and HLA in healthy donors. Primers for the PCR totalled 60 Vbeta and 13 Jbeta. TCRdb's copy holds only in-frame clones and misses some; the assay was immunoSEQ multiplex PCR. The table records fewer than 70,000 clones, 80% of them present only once. The sample taken for sequencing was PBMCs. Receptors originate from a woman in her thirties or forties in good health and CMV-seronegative.

This chain uses TRBV6-1 with TRBJ2-4, with D unclear. Trimming removed 5 bases from V and 0 bases from J, with 11 bases in between. The CDR3 sequence is 15 residues long. Germline V gives CDR1 MNHNS, CDR2 SASEGT. The CDR3 nucleotides read TGTGCCAGCAGTTCTATGTTCTCAGCCAAAAACATTCAGTACTTC. Translating gives CASSSMFSAKNIQYF.

J is TRBJ2-7 and V is TRBV10-3; perhaps TRBD2 as D (6 bases). Germline CDR1 and CDR2: ENHRY and SYGVKD. The CDR3 consists of 16 residues. Deletions cut 6 bases from V and 2 bases from J, with 20 bases between. The CDR3 sequence: CAISPGTGGAAYEQYF. DNA for the CDR3: TGTGCCATCAGCCCTGGGACCGGCGGGGCCGCCTACGAGCAGTACTTC.

Remarks on this clone: The junction departs from the called germline gene at one end, perhaps through a read error. V is TRBV10-3 and J is TRBJ2-2; 12 nucleotides agree with TRBD1. CDR1 and CDR2 (germline): ENHRY, SYGVKD. The CDR3 sequence is 16 residues long. DNA of the CDR3: TGTGCCATCAGTGGTGGGACAGGGGGCTTGGCCGGGGAGCTATTTTTT. Translated: CAISGGTGGLAGELFF.

V is TRBV6-5 and J is TRBJ1-2; 9 bases match TRBD1. Germline values: CDR1 MNHEY, CDR2 SVGAGI. This CDR3 has 14 amino acids. V trimming: 5 bases; J trimming: 4 bases; junction bases outside the gene matches: 5. The CDR3 DNA follows: TGTGCCAGCAGTCAAAACAGGGGGCTCTATGGCTACACCTTC. This codes for CASSQNRGLYGYTF.

Turning to this clone: The junction and the germline gene differ at one end; a read error may be behind it. J is TRBJ1-4 and V is TRBV4-3, with D maybe TRBD1 (6 bases). This CDR3 contains 18 residues. Germline loops: CDR1 LGHNA, CDR2 YSLEER. CDR3 coding DNA: TGCGCCAGCAACCAAGAACCCGCTTGGACAGCAGCTAATGAAAAACTGTTTTTT. It yields the protein CASNQEPAWTAANEKLFF.

The gene calls are TRBV2 and TRBJ2-1, with D tentatively TRBD2 (6 bases). Germline CDR1 is SNHLY and CDR2 is FYNNEI. Trimming cost V 7 bases and J 2 bases, with 12 bases left between them. This CDR3 has 14 amino acids. The CDR3 sequence: CASIGRLAYNEQFF. The CDR3 coding sequence is TGTGCCAGCATCGGGAGACTCGCCTACAATGAGCAGTTCTTC.

CDR3 in amino acids: CASSPTTSSGNTIYF. As DNA, the CDR3 is TGTGCCAGCTCACCAACAACCAGTTCTGGAAACACCATATATTTT. The chain employs TRBV18 and TRBJ1-3; D is unresolved. Trimming cost V 2 bases and J 1 base, with 9 bases left between them. CDR1 KGHSH and CDR2 LQKENI come from the germline V gene. The CDR3 runs 15 residues.

The table lists this clone with a count of one. The chain recombines TRBV14 with TRBJ1-2; D gene ambiguous. This CDR3 has 13 amino acids. Trimming took off 0 bases at V and 4 bases at J, with 6 bases between the two ends. Germline lookup yields CDR1 SGHDN and CDR2 FVKESK. The CDR3 is CASSQEVAYGYTF. The CDR3, as DNA: TGTGCCAGCAGCCAAGAGGTGGCCTATGGCTACACCTTC.

The J gene is TRBJ1-2, the V gene TRBV10-3; D might be TRBD1 (6 bases). With 0 bases removed from V and 2 bases from J, the gap between germline ends came to 13 bases. This CDR3 is built from 16 residues. CDR1 and CDR2 from the germline V gene are ENHRY and SYGVKD. CDR3: CAISESGDKGNYGYTF. For the CDR3, the DNA is TGTGCCATCAGTGAGTCAGGGGACAAGGGAAACTATGGCTACACCTTC.

The chain joins TRBV27 to TRBJ2-1, with 15 bases aligning to TRBD2. The CDR3 extends over 21 amino acids. Germline CDR1 and CDR2: MNHEY and SMNVEV (reference sequence). V dropped 1 base and J dropped 4; count of bases not matched to a gene: 14. CDR3 amino acids: CASSLYRGTSGRPNQYNEQFF. CDR3 sequence (DNA): TGTGCCAGCAGTTTATATAGAGGGACTAGCGGGAGGCCGAACCAATACAATGAGCAGTTCTTC.

This chain joins TRBV28 and TRBJ2-3; TRBD2 aligns across 9 bases. J gave up 3 bases and V 3 bases, and 7 bases lay outside the gene matches. The V gene's germline CDR1 is MDHEN and CDR2 SYDVKM. The CDR3 has 16 residues. The CDR3, as DNA: TGTGCCAGCAGTTTTTCGTCTAGCGGGGCGACAGATACGCAGTATTTT. This translates into CASSFSSSGATDTQYF.

By frequency in the sample, this clone is medium-sized. The chain is built from TRBV2 and TRBJ1-1; maybe TRBD1 (6 bases). This CDR3 spans 15 amino acids. Trimming took off 6 bases at V and 4 bases at J, with 18 bases between the two ends. The germline gives CDR1 SNHLY, CDR2 FYNNEI. The CDR3 DNA is TGTGCCAGCAGCGATCAGAGGGGGAGAGCCACTGAAGCTTTCTTT. Its translation: CASSDQRGRATEAFF.

The CDR3 DNA is TGTGCCAGCTCACCACCGGACAGAGCTTACAATGAGCAGTTCTTC. This sequence encodes CASSPPDRAYNEQFF. The chain uses TRBV18 and TRBJ2-1, with D maybe TRBD1 (6 bases). Trimming took off 0 bases at V and 4 bases at J, with 10 bases between the two ends. Germline values: CDR1 KGHSH, CDR2 LQKENI. The CDR3 is 15 residues long.

This clone has just one count. The chain recombines TRBV5-1 with TRBJ2-3; D unclear. The length of the CDR3 is 14 residues. V shed 0 bases and J shed 2 bases, with 7 bases lying between them. Germline CDR1 reads SGHRS; CDR2 reads YFSETQ. The CDR3 nucleotides read TGCGCCAGCAGCTTGGTTGCGGACACAGATACGCAGTATTTT. Translated, it gives CASSLVADTDTQYF.

V gene TRBV11-1 combines with J gene TRBJ2-2; the D is unclear. The CDR3 is made up of 13 amino acids. Per germline, CDR1 SGHAT and CDR2 FQDESV (reference sequence). Trimming shortened V by 5 bases and J by 5 bases, and 9 bases separated the two germline ends. The chain's CDR3 is CASSPQRTGELFF. In DNA form, the CDR3 reads TGTGCCAGCAGCCCCCAGAGGACCGGGGAGCTGTTTTTT.

This clone has only a few counts. This rearrangement joins TRBV30 to TRBJ2-1; D is uncertain. This CDR3 is built from 12 residues. V shed 1 base and J shed 8 bases, with 9 bases lying between them. Germline CDR1 reads GTSNPN; CDR2 reads SVGIG (reference sequence). The CDR3 sequence is CAWSGLDDEQFF. Written as DNA, the CDR3 is TGTGCCTGGAGTGGATTAGATGATGAGCAGTTCTTC.

The CDR3 DNA sequence: TGTGCCAGCAGCTTATACAGCTACGAGCAGTACTTC. Protein product: CASSLYSYEQYF. V gene TRBV7-2 combines with J gene TRBJ2-7, with D hard to call. The CDR3 runs 12 residues. From germline, CDR1 is SGHTA and CDR2 FQGNSA. V was pared by 2 bases and J by 3 bases, with 5 bases between.

J is TRBJ2-4 and V is TRBV28; D gene uncertain. CDR1 is MDHEN and CDR2 is SYDVKM in the germline V gene. The CDR3 has 14 amino acids. V lost 6 bases, J lost 0 bases, and 9 bases lay in between. The CDR3 region has the DNA TGTGCCAGCAGCGACACATTAGCCAAAAACATTCAGTACTTC. Translated, it gives CASSDTLAKNIQYF.

J is TRBJ2-1 and V is TRBV9, with 8 bases identical to TRBD2. Trimming cost V 2 bases and J 3 bases; bases outside gene matches: 7. CDR3 length: 16 amino acids. Germline CDR1 SGDLS, CDR2 YYNGEE. The CDR3 here is CASSVISGINYNEQFF. The CDR3 nucleotides read TGTGCCAGCAGCGTTATTAGCGGGATTAACTACAATGAGCAGTTCTTC.

In this sample, this clone turned up once. This chain uses TRBV28 with TRBJ1-5; D gene unclear. Germline values: CDR1 MDHEN, CDR2 SYDVKM. The CDR3 extends over 13 amino acids. The germline V and J ends were trimmed by 7 bases and 4 bases, with 11 bases remaining between them. This chain's CDR3 is CASIEDLNQPQHF. CDR3 DNA: TGTGCCAGCATAGAGGATTTGAATCAGCCCCAGCATTTT.

This chain links TRBV9 with TRBJ2-2; 8 nucleotides align to TRBD1. The V and J ends lost 3 bases and 3 bases, in that order; junction bases with no gene match: 4. This CDR3 spans 15 amino acids. Germline values: CDR1 SGDLS, CDR2 YYNGEE. The CDR3 region has the DNA TGTGCCAGCAGCGCAGGGGGCTCGGACACCGGGGAGCTGTTTTTT. It is translated as CASSAGGSDTGELFF.

A few counts support this clone. The CDR3 reads CASSPRTAPSKNIQYF. CDR3 DNA sequence: TGTGCCAGCAGTCCGCGGACAGCTCCCTCCAAAAACATTCAGTACTTC. V usage is TRBV28 and J usage is TRBJ2-4; tentatively, D is TRBD1 (6 bases). The V gene lost 5 bases and the J gene lost 2 bases, with 16 bases spanning the gap. CDR1 MDHEN and CDR2 SYDVKM come from the germline V gene. CDR3 length equals 16 residues.

In its sample, this clone was seen once. The J gene is TRBJ1-2, the V gene TRBV7-8; no clear D gene. V lost 5 bases and J lost 0, with 13 bases in between. The V gene's germline CDR1 is SGHVS and CDR2 FQNEAQ. CDR3 length: 15 amino acids. CDR3 bases: TGTGCCAGCAGCCTCGAGTTGAGATCTAACTATGGCTACACCTTC. This translates into CASSLELRSNYGYTF. The variable domain in full, with the rest retrieved from reference TRBV7-8 and TRBJ1-2, is GAGVSQSPRYKVAKRGQDVALRCDPISGHVSLFWYQQALGQGPEFLTYFQNEAQLDKSGLPSDRFFAERPEGSVSTLKIQRTQQEDSAVYLCASSLELRSNYGYTFGSGTRLTVV.

This chain links TRBV5-1 with TRBJ2-7; TRBD1 matches 7 bases. The CDR3 is made up of 15 amino acids. J gave up 6 bases and V 2 bases, and 11 bases lay outside the gene matches. From germline, CDR1 is SGHRS and CDR2 YFSETQ. For the CDR3, the DNA is TGCGCCAGCAGCTTATTGACAGGGAGTACTGGCGAGCAGTACTTC. Its protein is CASSLLTGSTGEQYF.

The chain couples TRBV28 to TRBJ2-7, with D hard to call. V gave up 5 bases and J gave up 6 bases, with 8 bases separating them. The CDR3 contains 11 residues. Germline CDR1 MDHEN, CDR2 SYDVKM. The CDR3 loop reads CASSPLSEQYF. The CDR3, as DNA: TGTGCCAGCAGTCCCCTCTCCGAGCAGTACTTC.